The clone carrying this TCR beta chain has a single count. This sample is drawn from a study of PD-L1 blockade in urothelial cancer. V dropped 1 base and J dropped 6 bases, with 18 bases sitting between them. CDR1 SEHNR and CDR2 FQNEAQ come from the germline V gene (reference sequence). The length of the CDR3 is 16 residues. Generated by immunoSEQ multiplex PCR, the TCRdb table keeps only in-frame clones and is missing some. The data contain over 45,000 clones, just over 85% of them singletons. Time point indicated: pretreatment peripheral blood. The V and J genes are TRBV7-9 and TRBJ1-1, with a tentative D call TRBD1 (6 bases). The receptor's source is a man aged 60 to 75 with urothelial cancer. Sequenced here: PBMCs, sampled around atezolizumab (anti-PD-L1) treatment. The chain's CDR3 is CASSLVGRGGPPEAFF. The CDR3 DNA reads as TGTGCCAGCAGCTTAGTGGGCAGAGGGGGACCTCCTGAAGCTTTCTTT.